The entry that follows covers one TCR beta chain sequence. The target of this receptor is not known. No much larger clonotype is one base removed from it; base qualities were not supplied. Receptors were amplified or captured by the immunoSEQ multiplex PCR assay. TCRdb's version of the immuneACCESS table is confined to in-frame rearrangements and falls short of the full clone set. An unresolved V gene accounts for under half of the shortfall where checked; the remainder is of unknown origin. The sample table records around 71,000 clones; around 87% of these occur just once. Approximately 2.5% of the sample comes from the top ten. The record originates from a study of control samples from healthy donors and cancer patients (TCRdb year 2020). The CDR3, from cysteine to phenylalanine, totals 15 residues. Just the 45-base CDR3 DNA is kept, in frame starting at base 1. Looking up the germline V gene (reference sequence) yields CDR1 SEHNR and CDR2 FQNEAQ. V and J lose 3 bases and 1 base, and a span of 11 bases separates them.

Rearrangement joined TRBV7-9 to TRBJ2-3; the D gene could be either TRBD1 or TRBD2, each agreeing at 5 bases. The clonotype originates from a woman between 45 and 65 years old with head and neck cancer. The sequenced sample was PBMCs. CDR3 protein: CASSFQGAGTDTQYF. Here is the DNA: TGTGCCAGCAGCTTCCAGGGAGCAGGCACAGATACGCAGTATTTT.